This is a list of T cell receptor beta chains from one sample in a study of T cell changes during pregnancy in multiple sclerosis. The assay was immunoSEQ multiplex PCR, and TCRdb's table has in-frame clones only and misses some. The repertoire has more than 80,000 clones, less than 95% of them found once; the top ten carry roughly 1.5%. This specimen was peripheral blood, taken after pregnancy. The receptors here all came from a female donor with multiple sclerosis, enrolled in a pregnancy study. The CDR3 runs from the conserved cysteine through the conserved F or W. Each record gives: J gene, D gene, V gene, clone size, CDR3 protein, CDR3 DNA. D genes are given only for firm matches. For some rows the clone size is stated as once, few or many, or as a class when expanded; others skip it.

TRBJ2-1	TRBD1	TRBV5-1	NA	CASSSPLGTGGFGDNEQFF	TGCGCCAGCAGCTCACCGCTGGGGACAGGAGGTTTTGGAGACAATGAGCAGTTCTTC
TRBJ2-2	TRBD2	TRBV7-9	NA	CASSFGLVRELFF	TGTGCCAGCAGCTTTGGACTAGTGAGGGAGCTGTTTTTT
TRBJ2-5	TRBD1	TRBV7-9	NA	CASSKGTGGDWETQYF	TGTGCCAGCAGCAAGGGGACAGGGGGCGATTGGGAGACCCAGTACTTC
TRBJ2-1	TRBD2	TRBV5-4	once	CASSAGTSGSSVQFF	TGTGCCAGCAGCGCCGGGACTAGCGGGAGCAGTGTGCAGTTCTTC
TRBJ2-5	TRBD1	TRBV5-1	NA	CASSHGDREKETQYF	TGCGCCAGCAGCCACGGGGACAGGGAGAAAGAGACCCAGTACTTC
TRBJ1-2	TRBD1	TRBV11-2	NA	CASSLGTGEGYTF	TGTGCCAGCAGCTTAGGGACAGGGGAAGGCTACACCTTC
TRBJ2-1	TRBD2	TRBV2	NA	CASNTASGRNNEQFF	TGTGCCAGCAACACGGCTAGCGGGAGAAACAATGAGCAGTTCTTC
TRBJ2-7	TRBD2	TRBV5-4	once	CASSPLSGSYEQYF	TGTGCCAGCAGCCCCCTTAGCGGGAGCTACGAGCAGTACTTC
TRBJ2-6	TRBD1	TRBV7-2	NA	CASSPRVLGQGSGANVLTF	TGTGCCAGCAGTCCCAGAGTCTTAGGACAGGGGTCTGGGGCCAACGTCCTGACTTTC
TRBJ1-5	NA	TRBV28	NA	CASSPFGGQYSNQPQHF	TGTGCCAGCAGCCCCTTCGGTGGACAGTATAGCAATCAGCCCCAGCATTTT
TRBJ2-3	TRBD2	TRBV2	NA	CASNGERGFGDTQYF	TGTGCCAGCAATGGGGAGCGGGGGTTTGGAGATACGCAGTATTTT
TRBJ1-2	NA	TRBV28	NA	CASTLPAGGYTF	TGTGCCAGCACCCTCCCGGCAGGAGGCTACACCTTC
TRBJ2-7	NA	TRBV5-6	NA	CASSYRLYEQYF	TGTGCCAGCAGCTACAGGCTCTACGAGCAGTACTTC
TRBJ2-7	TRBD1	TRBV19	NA	CASSSSLGQGAYEQYF	TGTGCCAGTAGTTCATCCCTGGGACAGGGGGCCTACGAGCAGTACTTC